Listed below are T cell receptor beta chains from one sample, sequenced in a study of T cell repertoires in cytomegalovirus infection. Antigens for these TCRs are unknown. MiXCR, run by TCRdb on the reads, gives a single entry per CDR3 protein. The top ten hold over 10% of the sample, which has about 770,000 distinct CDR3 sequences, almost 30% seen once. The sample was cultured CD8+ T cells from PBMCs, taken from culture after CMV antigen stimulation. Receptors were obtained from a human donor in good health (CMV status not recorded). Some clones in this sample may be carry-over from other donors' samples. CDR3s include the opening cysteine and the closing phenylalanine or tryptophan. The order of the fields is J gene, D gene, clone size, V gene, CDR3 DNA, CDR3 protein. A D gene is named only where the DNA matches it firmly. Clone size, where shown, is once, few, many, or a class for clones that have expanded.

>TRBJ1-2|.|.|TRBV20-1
TGCAGTGCTAGAGATCGGGTTGAAGGGATTAACTATGGCTACACCTTC
CSARDRVEGINYGYTF
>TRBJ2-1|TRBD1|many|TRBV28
TGTGCCAGCAGCTTAGGGGGCACCTACAATGAGCAGTTCTTC
CASSLGGTYNEQFF
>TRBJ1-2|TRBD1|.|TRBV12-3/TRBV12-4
TGTGCCAGCACCACCGGAACCGGGACAGGGAAAGGCTACACCTTC
CASTTGTGTGKGYTF
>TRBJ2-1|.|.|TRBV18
TGTGCCAGCTCAGCCGGAACCGGGACACGAACCTACAATGAGCAGTTCTTC
CASSAGTGTRTYNEQFF
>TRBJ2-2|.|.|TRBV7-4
TGTGCCAGCAGCTTCCCGACCCTACGGGAGCTGTTTTTT
CASSFPTLRELFF
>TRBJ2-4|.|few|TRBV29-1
TGCAGCGTTGAACAGGGGCAGGGGCAGTACTTC
CSVEQGQGQYF
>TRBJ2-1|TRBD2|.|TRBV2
TGTGCCAGTCCAAGACTAGCGGGGAATAATGAGCAGTTCTTC
CASPRLAGNNEQFF
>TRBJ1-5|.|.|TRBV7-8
TGTGCCAGCAGCTTAGGGTTTTGGGTTAAGGGGACGGGGGCCCAGCATTTT
CASSLGFWVKGTGAQHF
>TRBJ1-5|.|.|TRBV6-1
TGTGCCAGCAGTGAATGGGACGCGAGCAATCAGCCCCAGCATTTT
CASSEWDASNQPQHF
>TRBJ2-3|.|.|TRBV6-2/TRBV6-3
TGTGCCAGCATTAACATAGGGACCCAAAGTGGAGATACGCAGTATTTT
CASINIGTQSGDTQYF
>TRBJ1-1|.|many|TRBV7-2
TGTGCCAGCAGCTTAGACAGGACTGAAGCTTTCTTT
CASSLDRTEAFF
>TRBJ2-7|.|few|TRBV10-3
TGTGCCATCACTGGCAGTTCCCCCTACGAGCAGTACTTC
CAITGSSPYEQYF
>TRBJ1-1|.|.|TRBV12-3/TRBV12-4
TGTGCCAGCACCCTGGACGGGGGGAACACTGAAGCTTTCTTT
CASTLDGGNTEAFF
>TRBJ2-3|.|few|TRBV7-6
TGTGCCAGCAGCTCCGGAAAGGGGGGGAGCACAGATACGCAGTATTTT
CASSSGKGGSTDTQYF
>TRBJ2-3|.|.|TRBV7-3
TGTGCCAGCAGCAATTGGGGTAGCACAGATACGCAGTATTTT
CASSNWGSTDTQYF
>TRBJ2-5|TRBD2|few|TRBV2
TGTGCCAGCAGTGACCCTTGGGGGACTAGCGGGGGCTCCCAAACGGGGACCCAGTACTTC
CASSDPWGTSGGSQTGTQYF
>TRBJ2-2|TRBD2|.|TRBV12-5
TGTGCTAGTGGTTTACCTAGCGGGGCGAACACCGGGGAGCTGTTTTTT
CASGLPSGANTGELFF
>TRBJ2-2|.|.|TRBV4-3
TGCGCCAGCAGCCACAACCTTGCGGGTTCACTTATCACCGGGGAGCTGTTTTTT
CASSHNLAGSLITGELFF
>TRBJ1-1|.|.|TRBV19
TGTGCCAGTAAACCAACAGGTGCTTGGGGTGCTGAAGCTTTCTTT
CASKPTGAWGAEAFF
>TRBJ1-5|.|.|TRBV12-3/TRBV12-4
TGTGCCAGCAGCCCTGCCGACAGGCTACTAGGGGGCAATCAGCCCCAGCATTTT
CASSPADRLLGGNQPQHF
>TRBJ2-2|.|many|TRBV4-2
TGTGCCAGCAGCCAGGGACTTTCCGGGGAGCTGTTTTTT
CASSQGLSGELFF
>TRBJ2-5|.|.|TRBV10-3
TGTGCCATCAGTGACCGGGGGCGACCGTACCAAGAGACCCAGTACTTC
CAISDRGRPYQETQYF
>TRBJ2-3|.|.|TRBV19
TGTGCCAGTAGTATACTAGAAGACGCAGATACGCAGTATTTT
CASSILEDADTQYF
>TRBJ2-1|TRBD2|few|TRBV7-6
TGTGCCAGCAGCTTAGTCTGGGTAGCGGGGAGCGACAATGAGCAGTTCTTC
CASSLVWVAGSDNEQFF
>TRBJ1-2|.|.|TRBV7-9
TGTGCCAGCAGCTTCGACAGGTCGCACTATGGCTACACCTTC
CASSFDRSHYGYTF
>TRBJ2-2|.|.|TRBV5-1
TGCGCCAGCAACCAAGGTTGGGGCTATACCGGGGAGCTGTTTTTT
CASNQGWGYTGELFF
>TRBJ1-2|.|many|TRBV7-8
TGTGCCAGCAGCTTAGGGCGTGGGGGCTCTGGCTACACCTTC
CASSLGRGGSGYTF
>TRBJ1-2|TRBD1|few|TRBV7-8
TGTGCCAGCAGTGACCCGGGACAGGGGGTGGGGGATGGCTACACCTTC
CASSDPGQGVGDGYTF
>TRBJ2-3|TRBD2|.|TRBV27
TGTGCCAGCGGGCCGGGAGGAGATACGCAGTATTTT
CASGPGGDTQYF
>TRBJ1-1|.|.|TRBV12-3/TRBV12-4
TGTGCCAGCAGTTTGTTGGGAGGGGGGAACACTGAAGCTTTCTTT
CASSLLGGGNTEAFF
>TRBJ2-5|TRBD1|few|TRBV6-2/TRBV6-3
TGTGCCAGCAATCCCGGGACAGCCCCGAGGAGAGAGACCCAGTACTTC
CASNPGTAPRRETQYF
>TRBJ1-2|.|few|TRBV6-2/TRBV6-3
TGTGCCAGCAGTTTTGACAGCAACTATGGCTACACCTTC
CASSFDSNYGYTF
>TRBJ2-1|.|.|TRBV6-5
TGTGCCAGCAGCACCCTCCTGTGGAATGAGCAGTTCTTC
CASSTLLWNEQFF
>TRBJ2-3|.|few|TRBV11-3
TGTGCCAGCAGCGGATGGGATGGTGATACGCAGTATTTT
CASSGWDGDTQYF
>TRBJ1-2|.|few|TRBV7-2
TGTGCCAGCAGCTTACGTGGGGGAGGGTTGGATGGCTACACCTTC
CASSLRGGGLDGYTF
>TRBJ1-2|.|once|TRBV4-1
TGTGCCAGCAGCCAAGACTCTCCAGCATATGGCTACACCTTC
CASSQDSPAYGYTF
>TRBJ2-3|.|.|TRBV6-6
TGTGCCAGCAGTTACTCGGCTAGCCCAGATACGCAGTATTTT
CASSYSASPDTQYF
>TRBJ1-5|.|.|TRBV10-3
TGTGCCATCAGCCTAGACGGTAGCAATCAGCCCCAGCATTTT
CAISLDGSNQPQHF
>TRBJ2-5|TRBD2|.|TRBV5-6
TGTGCCAGCAGCAAATGGACGGGCGGGAGCGGGGGCGCTACGGAGACCCAGTACTTC
CASSKWTGGSGGATETQYF
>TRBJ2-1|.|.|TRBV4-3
TGCGCCAGCAGCCAAGATCGCCGCGGCGGCCCCTACAATGAGCAGTTCTTC
CASSQDRRGGPYNEQFF
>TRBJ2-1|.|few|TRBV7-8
TGTGCCAGCAGCGGCAGGGGCTTGGACAATGAGCAGTTCTTC
CASSGRGLDNEQFF
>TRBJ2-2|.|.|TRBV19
TGTGCCAGTAGTATATGGGGAGCCGGGGAGCTGTTTTTT
CASSIWGAGELFF
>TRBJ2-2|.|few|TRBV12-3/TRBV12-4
TGTGCCAGCCCAGGACAATACACCGGGGAGCTGTTTTTT
CASPGQYTGELFF
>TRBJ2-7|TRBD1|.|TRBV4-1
TGCGCCAGCAGCCAAGTGGGGGGGACAGGGTTTGGTCACGAGCAGTACTTC
CASSQVGGTGFGHEQYF
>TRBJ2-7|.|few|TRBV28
TGTGCCAGCAGTTTATTACAGGGTGAGGACGAGCAGTACTTC
CASSLLQGEDEQYF
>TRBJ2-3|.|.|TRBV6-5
TGTGCCAGCAGCTTCGGGACTTACGATACGCAGTATTTT
CASSFGTYDTQYF
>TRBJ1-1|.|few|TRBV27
TGTGCCAGCAGTTCAGGACGGGCGAACACTGAAGCTTTCTTT
CASSSGRANTEAFF
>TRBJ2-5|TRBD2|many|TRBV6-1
TGTGCCAGCAGTGAACCCCTGGCGAGGCGGGGGATCGTGCCAGAGACCCAGTACTTC
CASSEPLARRGIVPETQYF
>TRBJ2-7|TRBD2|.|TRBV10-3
TGTGCCATCAGTGAGAAGCTAGCGGGGGCCTCCTACGAGCAGTACTTC
CAISEKLAGASYEQYF
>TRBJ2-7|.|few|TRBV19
TGTGCCAGTAGTATCGGCCTGTTAGACGAGCAGTACTTC
CASSIGLLDEQYF
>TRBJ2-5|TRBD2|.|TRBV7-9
TGTGCCAGCAGCTTCCTAGCGGGGGCCGAAGAGACCCAGTACTTC
CASSFLAGAEETQYF
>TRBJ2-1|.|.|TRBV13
TGTGCCAGCAGCAATCCCCAGGGAGTTAGAGATGAGCAGTTCTTC
CASSNPQGVRDEQFF
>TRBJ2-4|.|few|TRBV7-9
TGTGCCAGCAGCTTAGACAGGGAAAAAGACATTCAGTACTTC
CASSLDREKDIQYF
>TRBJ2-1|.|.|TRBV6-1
TGTGCCAGCAGTGAATTGGCCCACAATGAGCAGTTCTTC
CASSELAHNEQFF
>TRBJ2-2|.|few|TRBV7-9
TGTGCCAGCAGCTTCAACAAATCGAACACCGGGGAGCTGTTTTTT
CASSFNKSNTGELFF
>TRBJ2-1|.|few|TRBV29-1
TGCAGCGGTCAGACAGGGAGGATTTCCAATGAGCAGTTCTTC
CSGQTGRISNEQFF
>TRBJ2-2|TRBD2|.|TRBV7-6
TGTGCCAGCAGCTCCTCAACGACTAGCGGGATGGGGGTAACCGGGGAGCTGTTTTTT
CASSSSTTSGMGVTGELFF
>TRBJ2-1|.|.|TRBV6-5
TGTGCCAGCAGTTACTCCAGCGAAAATGAGCAGTTCTTC
CASSYSSENEQFF
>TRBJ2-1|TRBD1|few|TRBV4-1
TGCGCCAGCAGCCAAAGATTCCCAGGGGGCAGAAACAATGAGCAGTTCTTC
CASSQRFPGGRNNEQFF
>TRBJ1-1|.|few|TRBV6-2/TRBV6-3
TGTGCCAGCAGCCTACAGGGTGCCATGCCCCTTTCGGTCACTGAAGCTTTCTTT
CASSLQGAMPLSVTEAFF